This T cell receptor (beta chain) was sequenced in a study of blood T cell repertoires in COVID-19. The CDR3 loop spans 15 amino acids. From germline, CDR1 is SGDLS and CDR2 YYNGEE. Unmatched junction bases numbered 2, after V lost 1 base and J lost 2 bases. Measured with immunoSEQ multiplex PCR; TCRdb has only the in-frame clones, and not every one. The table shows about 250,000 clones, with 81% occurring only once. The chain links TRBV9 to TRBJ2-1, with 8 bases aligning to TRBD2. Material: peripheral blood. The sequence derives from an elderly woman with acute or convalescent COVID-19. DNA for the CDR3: TGTGCCAGCAGCGTATCGGGAGGGACCTACAATGAGCAGTTCTTC. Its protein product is CASSVSGGTYNEQFF.